These 30 T cell receptor beta chains share one sample of origin, sequenced in a study of tumor-infiltrating lymphocytes in primary liver carcinoma. Using a constant-region primer together with ProtoScript II reverse transcriptase, TCR beta cDNA was made from roughly 540 ng of total RNA. Three nested multiplex PCR rounds, a slightly modified ARM-PCR, produced the libraries for TCR beta. For roughly 11 cycles apiece, the opening two PCR rounds ran with TRBV1-TRBV30 forward primers and a C-beta reverse primer. TCRdb independently ran MiXCR on the multiplex PCR reads; one entry per CDR3 protein. The sample holds about 320,000 distinct CDR3 sequences, 65% seen once. Extraction also yielded germline DNA, while blood RNA was obtained from unsorted whole blood. What was sequenced was peripheral blood. These receptor sequences come from a middle-aged man with primary liver carcinoma and hepatitis B virus infection.

As to this clonotype: A much larger clone lies one base from this, so it may be a read error. The chain couples TRBV6-1 to TRBJ2-1; 12 nucleotides agree with TRBD2. Looked up from germline, CDR1 is MNHNS and CDR2 is SASEGT. The CDR3 totals 15 residues. J was trimmed by 5 bases and V by 2 bases; bases with no gene match: 1. CDR3 nucleotide sequence: TGTGCCAGCAGTGAACTAGCGGGAGGGCACAATGAGCAGTTCTTC. This gives the protein CASSELAGGHNEQFF.

The chain carries TRBV7-3 and TRBJ2-1, with D perhaps assigned TRBD1 or TRBD2 (5 bases each). The CDR3 is made up of 13 amino acids. V was clipped by 5 bases and J by 9 bases, with 14 bases between them. The V gene's germline CDR1 is SGHTA and CDR2 FQGTGA. The CDR3 protein is CASSLSVRGEQFF. CDR3 coding DNA: TGTGCCAGCAGCCTTAGCGTGAGGGGTGAGCAGTTCTTC. Variable domain in full (rest from reference TRBV7-3 and TRBJ2-1): GAGVSQTPSNKVTEKGKYVELRCDPISGHTALYWYRQSLGQGPEFLIYFQGTGAADDSGLPNDRFFAVRPEGSVSTLKIQRTERGDSAVYLCASSLSVRGEQFFGPGTRLTVL.

The table lists this clonotype with a count of one. The gene calls are TRBV11-2 and TRBJ2-2, with unresolved D. V was pared by 3 bases and J by 6 bases, with 11 bases between. Germline V lookup: CDR1 SGHAT, CDR2 FQNNGV. CDR3 length equals 14 residues. The DNA for the CDR3 is TGTGCCAGCAGCTTTCGCTCATGCGCCGGGGAGCTGTTTTTT. It is translated as CASSFRSCAGELFF.

The J gene is TRBJ1-2, the V gene TRBV20-1; a possible D gene is TRBD1 (6 bases). The CDR3 runs 12 residues. Per the germline V gene, CDR1 is DFQATT and CDR2 is SNEGSKA (reference sequence). The ends were cut back, 3 bases at V and 4 bases at J, with 9 bases in the middle. The CDR3 spells CSASRDTYGYTF. The DNA of the CDR3 is TGCAGTGCTAGCAGGGACACCTATGGCTACACCTTC.

This clonotype was counted once. The V gene is TRBV7-9, the J gene TRBJ2-7; D is unclear. The CDR3 runs 14 residues. Germline CDR1 and CDR2: SEHNR and FQNEAQ (reference sequence). The V gene lost 5 bases and the J gene lost 3 bases, with 14 bases spanning the gap. This chain's CDR3 is CASSEMQQSYEQYF. The CDR3 DNA follows: TGTGCCAGCAGCGAGATGCAGCAGAGCTACGAGCAGTACTTC.

There are many counts of this clonotype. The genes are TRBV4-2 and TRBJ2-7, with 7 bases matching TRBD2. Germline V CDR1 and CDR2: LGHNA, YNFKEQ. V was clipped by 3 bases and J by 6 bases; unmatched bases: 11. The CDR3 has 15 residues. The CDR3 DNA sequence: TGTGCCAGCAGCCACCCATCGGGGGGTCAAAGCGAGCAGTACTTC. This codes for CASSHPSGGQSEQYF.

This clonotype was observed many times. The V and J genes are TRBV7-2 and TRBJ1-2; D possibly corresponds to TRBD1 (6 bases). Per germline, CDR1 SGHTA and CDR2 FQGNSA. Trimming shortened V by 3 bases and J by 7 bases, and 9 bases separated the two germline ends. The CDR3 extends over 12 amino acids. The DNA of the CDR3 is TGTGCCAGCAGCTTTGGGGACATTGGCTACACCTTC. As protein: CASSFGDIGYTF.

Points on this clonotype: A much bigger clone sits one base away, suggesting this may be a read error. The V call is TRBV6-1, the J call TRBJ1-5, with D possibly TRBD1 on 5 matching bases. The CDR3 extends over 14 amino acids. The germline V gene encodes CDR1 MNHNS and CDR2 SASEGT. In nucleotides, the CDR3 is TGTGCCAACAGTGAAGAGGGGCTCCTGGGACCCCAGCATTTT. This sequence encodes CANSEEGLLGPQHF.

V and J are TRBV28 and TRBJ1-1; D call uncertain. Trimming removed 5 bases at V and 4 bases at J, with 11 bases between. In germline, CDR1 is MDHEN, CDR2 SYDVKM. This CDR3 has 13 residues. CDR3 coding DNA: TGTGCCAGCAGTCTGGTTGGCACCACTGAAGCTTTCTTT. It encodes CASSLVGTTEAFF.

The rearrangement joins TRBV6-5 to TRBJ2-7, with 9 bases aligning to TRBD2. Per the germline V gene, CDR1 is MNHEY and CDR2 is SVGAGI. The CDR3 totals 16 residues. As DNA, the CDR3 is TGTGCTTGCAAGGGGGGTGCTAGCGGGGATATCTACGAGCAGTACTTC. It is translated as CACKGGASGDIYEQYF.

This clonotype occurred many times. CDR3 coding DNA: TGTGCCAGCAGTTACACAGGATTCTCCTACGAGCAGTACTTC. Its translation is CASSYTGFSYEQYF. The chain combines TRBV6-6 with TRBJ2-7, with D possibly TRBD1 on 5 matching bases. Trimming pared 2 bases from V and 0 bases from J, leaving 8 bases between. In germline, CDR1 is MNHNY, CDR2 SVGAGI (reference sequence). The CDR3 length is 14 residues.

This sequence joins TRBV14 and TRBJ2-2; TRBD2 matches 13 bases. This CDR3 spans 16 amino acids. Germline CDR1 SGHDN, CDR2 FVKESK. V lost 4 bases, J lost 7 bases, and 6 bases stayed unmatched. CDR3: CASSRTSGRASGELFF. The CDR3 DNA reads as TGTGCCAGCAGCCGGACTAGCGGGAGAGCGAGCGGGGAGCTGTTTTTT.

The gene calls are TRBV29-1 and TRBJ1-1; maybe TRBD1 (6 bases). The CDR3 is 12 amino acids. Germline CDR1 SQVTM, CDR2 ANQGSEA. Trimming shortened V by 8 bases and J by 8 bases, and 18 bases separated the two germline ends. The CDR3 DNA sequence: TGCAGCATGATAACGGGGGGCACCGAAGCTTTCTTT. This translates into CSMITGGTEAFF.

Points on this clonotype: A read error may be the cause here, since a much bigger clone is one base away. This chain links TRBV29-1 with TRBJ1-4, with a possible D match to TRBD1 (5 bases). Germline assignment: CDR1 SQVTM and CDR2 ANQGSEA. V lost 7 bases and J lost 6, with 12 bases in between. This CDR3 region has 12 residues. This CDR3 reads CSAVGTDEKLFF. The CDR3 nucleotides are TGCAGCGCCGTGGGGACGGATGAAAAACTGTTTTTT.

At least ten counts were recorded for this clonotype. V gene TRBV5-1 combines with J gene TRBJ1-1, with unresolved D. The ends were cut back, 6 bases at V and 4 bases at J, with 10 bases in the middle. This CDR3 contains 12 residues. CDR1 and CDR2 (germline): SGHRS, YFSETQ. The CDR3 sequence is CASIGSGTEAFF. The CDR3 coding sequence is TGCGCCAGCATCGGGTCCGGCACTGAAGCTTTCTTT.

A remark on this clonotype: A much larger clone lies one base from this, so it may be a read error. The chain couples TRBV12-3 or TRBV12-4 to TRBJ2-1; 9 bases align to TRBD2. V lost 4 bases, J lost 4 bases, and 11 bases stayed unmatched. The length of the CDR3 is 17 residues. CDR3 nucleotide sequence: TGTGCCAGCAGTTCCTGGGGTGGGACTAGCCGGTACAATGAGCAGTTCTTC. This encodes CASSSWGGTSRYNEQFF.

As concerns this clonotype: Lacking the conserved final phenylalanine or tryptophan, this CDR3 likely reflects a read error. This chain uses TRBV5-6 with TRBJ2-3; D unclear. Germline loops: CDR1 SGHDT, CDR2 YYEEEE. This CDR3 has 14 residues. V lost 0 bases and J lost 1, with 6 bases in between. The CDR3 DNA is TGTGCCAGCAGCTTGGAACAAGGCACAGATACGCAGTATCTT. Translating it yields CASSLEQGTDTQYL.

On this clonotype itself: This sequence may be a read error, since a much larger clone differs from it by one base. This chain uses TRBV10-1 with TRBJ2-3; D might be TRBD2 (6 bases). Between the trimmed V and J ends, which lost 9 bases and 5 bases, there was a span of 21 bases. Germline assignment: CDR1 WNHNN and CDR2 SYGVQD (reference sequence). The CDR3 is 15 amino acids. The CDR3 loop is CARLRGRMEGDTQYF. The CDR3 DNA reads TGCGCCAGGCTTCGGGGCCGCATGGAGGGAGATACGCAGTATTTT.

A remark on this clonotype: The missing conserved phenylalanine or tryptophan at the end of this CDR3 makes a read error likely. CDR3 sequence reads: CASCYARRQGAGNNEQFL. In nucleotides, the CDR3 is TGTGCCAGCTGTTACGCCCGTCGGCAGGGGGCCGGGAACAATGAGCAGTTCCTC. This rearrangement joins TRBV6-5 to TRBJ2-1, with 8 positions matching TRBD1. CDR1 is MNHEY, CDR2 SVGAGI, per germline. The CDR3 spans 18 residues.

With respect to this clonotype: A much larger clone sits a single nucleotide away, making a read error possible. The chain couples TRBV12-5 to TRBJ2-7; either TRBD1 or TRBD2 may supply D (5 bases each). Germline V gene lookup returns CDR1 LGHNT and CDR2 FRNRAP. The CDR3 spans 16 residues. Here the CDR3 DNA reads TGTGATAGTGGTCCCCTGGAAGAAGGGACCCCCTACGAGCAGTACTTC. Translated: CDSGPLEEGTPYEQYF.

The chain employs TRBV11-2 and TRBJ2-1; no definite D call. The CDR3 extends over 13 amino acids. CDR1 and CDR2 from the germline V gene are SGHAT and FQNNGV. With 4 bases removed from V and 13 bases from J, the gap between germline ends came to 17 bases. This chain's CDR3 is CASSSIVYNVQFF. CDR3 sequence (DNA): TGTGCCAGCAGCTCCATAGTGTACAATGTTCAGTTCTTC.

The chain is built from TRBV11-3 and TRBJ2-1, with D perhaps matching TRBD2 (6 bases). Trimming cost V 5 bases and J 2 bases, with 22 bases left between them. Germline V gives CDR1 SGHNT, CDR2 YENEEA. CDR3 length: 18 amino acids. This chain's CDR3 is CASSPGTPTGTPYNEQFF. CDR3 DNA sequence: TGTGCCAGCAGCCCAGGGACTCCGACCGGGACCCCCTACAATGAGCAGTTCTTC.

A word on this clonotype: A read error may be the cause here, since a much bigger clone is one base away. The rearrangement uses TRBV5-6 and TRBJ2-5; weak D call: TRBD1 (6 bases). The V gene's germline CDR1 is SGHDT and CDR2 YYEEEE. V lost 6 bases and J 5 bases, leaving 20 bases between the germline ends. The CDR3 extends over 15 amino acids. CDR3 loop: CASNTLQGNGETQYF. As DNA, the CDR3 is TGTGCCAGCAACACCCTGCAGGGGAACGGGGAGACCCAGTACTTC.

The sample holds many counts of this clonotype. J is TRBJ2-1 and V is TRBV29-1; TRBD2 aligns across 8 bases. Losses at the gene ends were 7 bases for V and 9 bases for J; bases not matched to a gene: 8. CDR1 and CDR2 from the germline V gene are SQVTM and ANQGSEA. The CDR3 sequence is 12 residues long. Written as DNA, the CDR3 is TGCAGCGGGGGACTAGAGGATAGTGAGCAGTTCTTC. Encoded protein: CSGGLEDSEQFF.

This clonotype appeared a few times. The chain couples TRBV11-2 to TRBJ1-6; D perhaps matches TRBD1 (5 bases). Germline values: CDR1 SGHAT, CDR2 FQNNGV. The CDR3 is 16 amino acids. Between the trimmed V and J ends, which lost 1 base and 4 bases, there was a span of 11 bases. In DNA, the CDR3 is TGTGCCAGCAGCTTAGGGGACGACGGTTATAATTCACCCCTCCACTTT. Its protein product is CASSLGDDGYNSPLHF.

This clonotype was detected many times. V usage is TRBV7-8 and J usage is TRBJ2-3; TRBD2 is a possible D gene (6 bases). CDR1 and CDR2 from the germline V gene are SGHVS and FQNEAQ. V lost 5 bases and J lost 2, with 11 bases in between. The CDR3 is made up of 14 amino acids. CDR3: CASSISGYTDTQYF. CDR3 nucleotides: TGTGCCAGCAGCATTAGCGGATACACAGATACGCAGTATTTT.

This clonotype was recorded only once. A much bigger clone sits one base away, suggesting this may be a read error. The chain couples TRBV12-3 or TRBV12-4 to TRBJ2-7, with 10 bases aligning to TRBD1. V shed 6 bases and J 1 base; nucleotides not matched to a gene: 3. The CDR3 has 14 amino acids. The CDR3, as DNA: TGTGCCAGCAGAAGGGGACAGGGGTCCTACGAGCAGTACTTC. Its protein product is CASRRGQGSYEQYF.

This chain links TRBV7-8 with TRBJ2-2; maybe TRBD2 (5 bases). V was pared by 1 base and J by 7 bases, with 13 bases between. Looked up from germline, CDR1 is SGHVS and CDR2 is FQNEAQ. The CDR3 is made up of 15 amino acids. The CDR3 reads CASSLGAFGIGELFF. The DNA of the CDR3 is TGTGCCAGCAGCTTAGGGGCATTCGGGATCGGGGAGCTGTTTTTT.

This clonotype was detected once. A much larger clone sits a single nucleotide away, making a read error possible. The rearrangement links TRBV5-1 to TRBJ1-3; no reliable D call. The CDR3 loop spans 14 amino acids. Per the germline V gene, CDR1 is SGHRS and CDR2 is YFSETQ. CDR3 sequence (DNA): TGCACCAGCAGTCAGTCCGTCTCTGGAAACACCATATATTTT. Amino acid sequence: CTSSQSVSGNTIYF. Full variable domain (outside the CDR3, taken from reference TRBV5-1 and TRBJ1-3): KAGVTQTPRYLIKTRGQQVTLSCSPISGHRSVSWYQQTPGQGLQFLFEYFSETQRNKGNFPGRFSGRQFSNSRSEMNVSTLELGDSALYLCTSSQSVSGNTIYFGEGSWLTVV.

This clonotype occurred many times. The gene calls are TRBV4-3 and TRBJ2-7, with D uncertain. V was pared by 0 bases and J by 2 bases, with 8 bases between. Looked up from germline, CDR1 is LGHNA and CDR2 is YSLEER. The CDR3 runs to 14 residues. CDR3: CASSQEADTYEQYF. The CDR3 DNA sequence: TGCGCCAGCAGCCAAGAGGCAGACACCTACGAGCAGTACTTC.